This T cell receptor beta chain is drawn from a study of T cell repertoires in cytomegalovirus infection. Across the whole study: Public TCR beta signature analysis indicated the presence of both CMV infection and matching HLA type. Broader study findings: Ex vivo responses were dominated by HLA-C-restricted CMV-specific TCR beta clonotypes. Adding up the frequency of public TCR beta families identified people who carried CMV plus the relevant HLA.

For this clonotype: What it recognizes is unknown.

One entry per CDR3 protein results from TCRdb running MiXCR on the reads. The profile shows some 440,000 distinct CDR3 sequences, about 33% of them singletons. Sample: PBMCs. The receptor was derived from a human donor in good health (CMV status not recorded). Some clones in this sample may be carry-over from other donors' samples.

The chain's CDR3 is CASSPGGPYTDTQYF. CDR3 nucleotide sequence: TGTGCCAGCAGCCCGGGAGGGCCTTACACAGATACGCAGTATTTT. The chain combines TRBV5-5 with TRBJ2-3; 8 nucleotides line up with TRBD2. The CDR3 has 15 amino acids. Germline lookup yields CDR1 SGHKS and CDR2 YYEKEE (reference sequence). V lost 4 bases to trimming and J lost 2 bases; unmatched junction nucleotides: 6. Looking up the rest from reference TRBV5-5 and TRBJ2-3 gives the full variable domain: DAGVTQSPTHLIKTRGQQVTLRCSPISGHKSVSWYQQVLGQGPQFIFQYYEKEERGRGNFPDRFSARQFPNYSSELNVNALLLGDSALYLCASSPGGPYTDTQYFGPGTRLTVL.